This T cell receptor beta chain was recovered during a study of sequential checkpoint blockade in melanoma. Looking at the study overall: 91 pretreatment tumor DNA samples were TCRβ immunosequenced.

Turning to this clone: The antigen is unknown.

The treatment here: randomized to nivolumab then ipilimumab (arm A) or the reverse (arm B). Points from the study as a whole: Tumor T-cell fraction and clonality correlated with PD-L1 and CD8+ counts.

The method was immunoSEQ multiplex PCR; TCRdb's version includes in-frame clones alone and lacks a portion of them. The data contain about 18,000 clones, about 69% of them singletons. Germline-derived CDR1 and CDR2 are SGHRS and YFSETQ. This CDR3 contains 14 residues. The V and J ends lost 0 bases and 1 base respectively, with 7 bases between them. The chain is built from TRBV5-1 and TRBJ1-1; no firm D call. The sample consisted of tumor tissue (inferred from file names), taken from a patient given nivolumab and ipilimumab in sequence. This receptor was identified in a human donor with melanoma. The CDR3: CASSLAGWNTEAFF. Here the CDR3 DNA reads TGCGCCAGCAGCTTGGCGGGTTGGAACACTGAAGCTTTCTTT.